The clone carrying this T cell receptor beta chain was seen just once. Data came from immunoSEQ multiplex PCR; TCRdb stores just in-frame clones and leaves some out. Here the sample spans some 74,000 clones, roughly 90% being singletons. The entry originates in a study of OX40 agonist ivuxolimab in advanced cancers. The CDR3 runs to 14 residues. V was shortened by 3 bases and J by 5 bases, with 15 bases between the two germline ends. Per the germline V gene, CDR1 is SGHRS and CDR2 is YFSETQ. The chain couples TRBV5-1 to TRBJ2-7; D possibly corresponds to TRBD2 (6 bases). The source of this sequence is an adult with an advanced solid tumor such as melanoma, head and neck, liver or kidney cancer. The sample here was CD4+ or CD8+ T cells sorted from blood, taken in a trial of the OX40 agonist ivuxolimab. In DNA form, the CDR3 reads TGCGCCAGCAGCTCCCGGCCGGGAGCAAACGAGCAGTACTTC. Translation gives CASSSRPGANEQYF. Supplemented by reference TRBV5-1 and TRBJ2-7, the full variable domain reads KAGVTQTPRYLIKTRGQQVTLSCSPISGHRSVSWYQQTPGQGLQFLFEYFSETQRNKGNFPGRFSGRQFSNSRSEMNVSTLELGDSALYLCASSSRPGANEQYFGPGTRLTVT.